This T cell receptor beta chain is from a study of blood T cell repertoires in COVID-19. The repertoire was sequenced with immunoSEQ multiplex PCR; TCRdb's copy has only in-frame clones and lacks some. In the table there are 100,000 to 150,000 clones, 92% of which are singletons. Trimming removed 7 bases from V and 7 bases from J, with 20 bases in between. Germline CDR1 and CDR2: SGHTA and FQGNSA. This CDR3 has 14 residues. The chain joins TRBV7-2 to TRBJ2-7, with D maybe TRBD1 (6 bases). The specimen was peripheral blood. The sequence derives from a man aged 50 to 60 with COVID-19, enrolled during active disease. DNA of the CDR3: TGTGCCAGCACCGACCCCCCTTTAGGGGGAGAGCAGTACTTC. Translated, it gives CASTDPPLGGEQYF. The full variable domain, completed using reference TRBV7-2 and TRBJ2-7, is GAGVSQSPSNKVTEKGKDVELRCDPISGHTALYWYRQSLGQGLEFLIYFQGNSAPDKSGLPSDRFSAERTGGSVSTLTIQRTQQEDSAVYLCASTDPPLGGEQYFGPGTRLTVT.